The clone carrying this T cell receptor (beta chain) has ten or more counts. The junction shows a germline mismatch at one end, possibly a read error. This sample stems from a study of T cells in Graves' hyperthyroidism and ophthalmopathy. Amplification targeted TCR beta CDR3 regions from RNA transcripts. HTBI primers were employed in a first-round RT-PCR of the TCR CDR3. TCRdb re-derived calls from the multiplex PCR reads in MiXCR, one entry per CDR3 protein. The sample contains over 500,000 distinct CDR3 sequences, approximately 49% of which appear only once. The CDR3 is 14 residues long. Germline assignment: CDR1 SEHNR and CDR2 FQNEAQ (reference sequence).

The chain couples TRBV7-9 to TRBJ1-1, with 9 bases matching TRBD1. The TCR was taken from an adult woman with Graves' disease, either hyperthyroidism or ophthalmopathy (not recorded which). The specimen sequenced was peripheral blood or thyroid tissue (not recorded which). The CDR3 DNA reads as TGTGCCAGCAGCTCGGGGGTACAGGGGGCTGATGCTTTCTTT. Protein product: CASSSGVQGADAFF.